This T cell receptor (beta chain) originates from a study of T cell clonotyping in hematopoietic cell transplantation. The CDR3 has 14 amino acids. Trimming shortened V by 6 bases and J by 1 base, and 13 bases separated the two germline ends. Germline V gives CDR1 SGHDT, CDR2 YYEEEE. As concerns this clone: Its antigen is undetermined.

Overall study findings and caveats: Higher Inverse Simpson Index values in graft donor and pretransplant recipient predicted broader posttransplant TCR diversity.

The repertoire was sequenced with immunoSEQ multiplex PCR; TCRdb's copy has only in-frame clones and lacks some. The sample lists 20,000 to 25,000 clones, about 90% occurring once. Indicated time point: recipient sample about 28 days before transplant, after cytoreduction. This TCR derives from a man in his late teens or twenties with biphenotypic leukemia. Some clones in this sample may be carry-over from other donors' samples. This rearrangement joins TRBV5-6 to TRBJ1-2; D not certain. The sequences come from peripheral blood mononuclear cells, collected before stem cell transplant. The CDR3 protein is CASTEGSLNYGYTF. The CDR3 DNA reads as TGTGCCAGCACCGAGGGCAGTCTTAACTATGGCTACACCTTC.